Listed here are 17 T cell receptor beta chains from one sample, sequenced in a study of OX40 agonist ivuxolimab in advanced cancers. TCRdb keeps only in-frame clones here, not all; method: immunoSEQ multiplex PCR. The table has just under 55,000 clones, approximately 80% seen once. The source material was CD4+ or CD8+ T cells sorted from blood, sampled in a trial of the OX40 agonist ivuxolimab. The receptors derive from an adult with an advanced solid tumor such as melanoma, head and neck, liver or kidney cancer.

This chain uses TRBV5-1 with TRBJ2-7; maybe TRBD1 (6 bases). Germline V gene sequence: CDR1 SGHRS, CDR2 YFSETQ. The CDR3 extends over 14 amino acids. V was shortened by 2 bases and J by 2 bases, with 11 bases between the two germline ends. In DNA, the CDR3 is TGCGCCAGCAGCTTATTAGGGGGAACCTACGAGCAGTACTTC. Its translation is CASSLLGGTYEQYF.

The table lists this clone with a count of one. This chain connects TRBV21-1 to TRBJ2-7; TRBD1, the table's D call, was not compared with the DNA. TRBV21-1 is designated a pseudogene. CDR3 length equals 12 residues. The CDR3 protein is CASTETDYEQYF. CDR3 sequence (DNA): TGTGCCAGCACCGAGACAGACTACGAGCAGTACTTC.

The chain is built from TRBV6-1 and TRBJ1-1, with D unresolved. V shed 6 bases and J shed 1 base, with 12 bases lying between them. CDR3 length equals 14 residues. The germline CDR1 and CDR2 sequences are MNHNS and SASEGT. CDR3 in DNA: TGTGCCAGCAGCCCAGCGATATCGAACACTGAAGCTTTCTTT. Translation: CASSPAISNTEAFF.

By sample share, this clone is medium-sized. This chain uses TRBV7-2 with TRBJ1-1; D gene unclear. Germline-derived CDR1 and CDR2 are SGHTA and FQGNSA. V was shortened by 1 base and J by 1 base, with 7 bases between the two germline ends. The length of the CDR3 is 14 residues. CDR3 sequence: CASSLGHSNTEAFF. CDR3 nucleotides: TGTGCCAGCAGCTTAGGACACTCGAACACTGAAGCTTTCTTT.

This chain links TRBV28 with TRBJ1-1, with D possibly TRBD1 on 5 matching bases. The V gene's germline CDR1 is MDHEN and CDR2 SYDVKM. The CDR3 runs 15 residues. Trimming pared 5 bases from V and 1 base from J, leaving 14 bases between. The CDR3 nucleotides read TGTGCCAGCAGTATCTCTCGGGGGAGGAACACTGAAGCTTTCTTT. This encodes CASSISRGRNTEAFF.

J is TRBJ2-7 and V is TRBV5-6, with TRBD2 matching 10 bases. Germline values: CDR1 SGHDT, CDR2 YYEEEE. The V gene end was trimmed by 5 bases and the J gene end by 3 bases; junction bases not matched to a gene: 11. The CDR3 loop spans 16 amino acids. For the CDR3, the DNA is TGTGCCAGCAGTGAACTAGCGGGATTTTATCTCTACGAGCAGTACTTC. Translation gives CASSELAGFYLYEQYF.

The chain links TRBV6-6 to TRBJ1-1; TRBD1 is a possible D gene (5 bases). Germline values: CDR1 MNHNY, CDR2 SVGAGI (reference sequence). Trimming shortened V by 5 bases and J by 6 bases, and 19 bases separated the two germline ends. The CDR3 length is 15 residues. The CDR3 region is CASSNWKGSLPEAFF. In DNA form, the CDR3 reads TGTGCCAGCAGTAACTGGAAGGGGTCCCTTCCTGAAGCTTTCTTT.

The chain has TRBV28 and TRBJ1-1; D ambiguous. The CDR3 runs 11 residues. Germline values: CDR1 MDHEN, CDR2 SYDVKM. Trimming removed 3 bases from V and 5 bases from J, with 4 bases in between. CDR3 loop: CASSLRTEAFF. In DNA form, the CDR3 reads TGTGCCAGCAGTTTGAGGACTGAAGCTTTCTTT.

This clone has just one count. The genes are TRBV7-9 and TRBJ2-3; D unclear. Germline assignment: CDR1 SEHNR and CDR2 FQNEAQ (reference sequence). Trimming cost V 3 bases and J 6 bases, with 7 bases left between them. This CDR3 contains 12 residues. The CDR3 region is CASSLVPDTQYF. For the CDR3, the DNA is TGTGCCAGCAGCTTGGTTCCGGATACGCAGTATTTT.

The J gene is TRBJ2-1, the V gene TRBV7-9; D gene unclear. Trimming stripped 1 base from V and 2 bases from J, with 9 bases between. Per germline, CDR1 SEHNR and CDR2 FQNEAQ (reference sequence). The CDR3 runs 15 residues. The CDR3 sequence is CASSLVGSPYNEQFF. Here the CDR3 DNA reads TGTGCCAGCAGCTTAGTCGGGTCCCCCTACAATGAGCAGTTCTTC.

The chain joins TRBV25-1 to TRBJ1-5; 9 nucleotides agree with TRBD1. The V gene's germline CDR1 is MGHDK and CDR2 SYGVNS. V dropped 4 bases and J dropped 2; count of bases not matched to a gene: 0. The CDR3 length is 14 residues. The CDR3 nucleotides read TGTGCCAGCAGTGGGACAGGGGGCAATCAGCCCCAGCATTTT. This translates into CASSGTGGNQPQHF.

This chain links TRBV14 with TRBJ2-7; 8 bases are a match to TRBD1. Germline loops: CDR1 SGHDN, CDR2 FVKESK. The trim removed 6 bases at V and 9 bases at J, leaving 10 bases unmatched. This CDR3 is built from 13 residues. The CDR3 loop reads CASSRQGIVGQYF. The CDR3 DNA sequence: TGTGCCAGCAGTCGACAGGGGATAGTTGGGCAGTACTTC.

This clone turned up a few times. The chain has TRBV6-1 and TRBJ2-7, with 8 bases fitting TRBD2. Losses at the gene ends were 3 bases for V and 7 bases for J; bases not matched to a gene: 11. The germline V gene encodes CDR1 MNHNS and CDR2 SASEGT. This CDR3 is built from 15 residues. CDR3 DNA sequence: TGTGCCAGCAGTGACCATCCGGGAGGGCCGGGGGAGCAGTACTTC. It is translated as CASSDHPGGPGEQYF.

This chain links TRBV7-2 with TRBJ2-3; a weak D match, TRBD2 (6 bases). The CDR3 contains 18 residues. CDR1 and CDR2 (germline): SGHTA, FQGNSA. Deletions cut 3 bases from V and 5 bases from J, with 24 bases between. Here the CDR3 DNA reads TGTGCCAGCAGCTTTCAGGATCTCGGGGGTGGGTTGAGAGATACGCAGTATTTT. It encodes CASSFQDLGGGLRDTQYF.

CDR3 bases: TGTGCCAGCAGTTTATCGGACAGGGGTTGGAAGACCCAGTACTTC. It yields the protein CASSLSDRGWKTQYF. The chain combines TRBV28 with TRBJ2-5, with 9 bases that match TRBD1. This CDR3 is 15 amino acids long. Losses at the gene ends were 1 base for V and 6 bases for J; bases not matched to a gene: 6. Germline lookup yields CDR1 MDHEN and CDR2 SYDVKM.

This clone was counted a few times. V and J are TRBV5-1 and TRBJ1-5; possible D gene TRBD1, 5 bases. Per germline, CDR1 SGHRS and CDR2 YFSETQ. CDR3 length: 13 residues. Trimming shortened V by 0 bases and J by 7 bases, and 8 bases separated the two germline ends. CDR3 nucleotide sequence: TGCGCCAGCAGCTTGGCGGGGGAGCAGCCCCAGCATTTT. This encodes CASSLAGEQPQHF.

The J gene is TRBJ2-3, the V gene TRBV2; 9 nucleotides match TRBD1. The CDR3 runs to 14 residues. After removal of 10 bases from V and 2 bases from J, the junction contained 7 bases not matched to a gene. Germline V gene sequence: CDR1 SNHLY, CDR2 FYNNEI. The CDR3 here is CAIGGQGSTDTQYF. The CDR3 DNA is TGTGCCATCGGGGGACAGGGTTCCACAGATACGCAGTATTTT.